The 10 T cell receptor beta chains below were found in one sample sequenced in a study of identical twins (dated by TCRdb to the mid-2010s). Libraries were prepared through 5' RACE. These reads were obtained on an Illumina HiSeq 2000. TCRdb redid the processing of the public reads, applying fastp at Q25 and MiXCR, and retained in-frame beta chains. All rows with the same CDR3 protein become a single entry with the most common DNA and genes. Across this sample there are about 720,000 distinct CDR3 sequences, with around 8.6% seen only once. Clones ranked in the top ten supply about 0.98% of the sample. Separately, the same data were catalogued under a study of yellow fever vaccine responses in identical twins.

The sequenced sample was PBMCs. These receptors were taken from a woman in her late teens or twenties in good health.

The chain combines TRBV29-1 with TRBJ2-5, with D uncertain. The germline V gene has CDR1 SQVTM and CDR2 ANQGSEA. Between the trimmed V and J ends, which lost 3 bases and 5 bases, there was a span of 10 bases. There are 12 residues in the CDR3. The CDR3 DNA reads TGCAGCGTTGACCCATCGGTGGAGACCCAGTACTTC. Translating gives CSVDPSVETQYF.

This clonotype was observed a few times. The rearrangement joins TRBV27 to TRBJ2-1; D remains unclear. This CDR3 comprises 16 residues. V lost 2 bases and J 4 bases, leaving 15 bases between the germline ends. Germline loops: CDR1 MNHEY, CDR2 SMNVEV (reference sequence). CDR3 DNA: TGTGCCAGCAGTTTAGGGTGGCCCCGACCATACAATGAGCAGTTCTTC. Protein sequence: CASSLGWPRPYNEQFF.

This clonotype appeared many times. This chain uses TRBV27 with TRBJ2-1; D might be TRBD1 or TRBD2, each matching 5 bases. The V gene lost 3 bases and the J gene lost 10 bases, with 22 bases spanning the gap. Germline CDR1 and CDR2: MNHEY and SMNVEV (reference sequence). The CDR3 length is 16 residues. CDR3 nucleotides: TGTGCCAGCAGTTTCCTGTATGATTTGGGGGTTGGCGAGCAGTTCTTC. It translates to CASSFLYDLGVGEQFF.

The chain has TRBV5-6 and TRBJ2-5, with 12 bases fitting TRBD1. This CDR3 has 15 amino acids. Germline V gene lookup returns CDR1 SGHDT and CDR2 YYEEEE. The junction had 9 bases not matched to a gene; V was cut back by 7 bases and J by 5 bases. CDR3 DNA sequence: TGTGCCAGCCGTGACGGGACAGGGGGCCGGGAGACCCAGTACTTC. Translated, it gives CASRDGTGGRETQYF.

This clonotype came up a few times. The chain combines TRBV9 with TRBJ2-1, with 9 bases fitting TRBD2. Per germline, CDR1 SGDLS and CDR2 YYNGEE. The CDR3 spans 16 residues. The junction had 8 bases not matched to a gene; V was cut back by 0 bases and J by 7 bases. CDR3 protein: CASSVDNSGSINEQFF. The CDR3 DNA is TGTGCCAGCAGCGTAGATAATAGCGGGAGTATAAATGAGCAGTTCTTC.

This clonotype has at least ten counts. The chain recombines TRBV9 with TRBJ2-3, with D hard to call. The germline gives CDR1 SGDLS, CDR2 YYNGEE. The CDR3 is made up of 18 amino acids. Deletions cut 1 base from V and 1 base from J, with 19 bases between. CDR3 loop: CASSVSLWVGVGTDTQYF. CDR3 nucleotide sequence: TGTGCCAGCAGCGTATCCCTGTGGGTAGGTGTCGGCACAGATACGCAGTATTTT.

This clonotype was seen ten or more times. V gene TRBV5-1 combines with J gene TRBJ2-3; TRBD1 might be the D (6 bases). This CDR3 spans 14 amino acids. Germline V lookup: CDR1 SGHRS, CDR2 YFSETQ. Trimming took 3 bases from V and 2 from J, leaving 10 bases between them. DNA of the CDR3: TGCGCCAGCAGCTGGGGACAAAACACAGATACGCAGTATTTT. It is translated as CASSWGQNTDTQYF.

This clonotype was recorded many times. This rearrangement joins TRBV4-3 to TRBJ2-3, with D possibly being TRBD2 (5 bases). Trimming took 0 bases from V and 4 from J, leaving 14 bases between them. From germline, CDR1 is LGHNA and CDR2 YSLEER. The CDR3 is made up of 16 amino acids. The CDR3 here is CASSQDFSVGSDTQYF. The CDR3 DNA is TGCGCCAGCAGCCAAGATTTTAGCGTAGGATCAGATACGCAGTATTTT.

This clonotype was recorded a few times. The chain is built from TRBV10-3 and TRBJ2-3, with 8 nucleotides matching TRBD2. CDR1 and CDR2 from the germline V gene are ENHRY and SYGVKD. CDR3 length: 13 amino acids. With V trimmed by 11 bases and J by 2 bases, 6 bases remained unmatched. The CDR3 DNA reads as TGTGCCGCGGGAGGCAGTCCCACAGATACGCAGTATTTT. Protein product: CAAGGSPTDTQYF.

The chain is built from TRBV9 and TRBJ1-1; D not resolved. The germline gives CDR1 SGDLS, CDR2 YYNGEE. The CDR3 has 14 residues. V was clipped by 2 bases and J by 3 bases, with 11 bases between them. Written as DNA, the CDR3 is TGTGCCAGCAGCGTTCTTCTAGGAGACACTGAAGCTTTCTTT. Translating it yields CASSVLLGDTEAFF.